These T cell receptor beta chains were read from a single sample in a study of shared clonotypes between healthy human individuals. Repertoires were generated with immunoSEQ multiplex PCR, while TCRdb's copy carries only in-frame clones and drops some. The profile shows millions of clones, 85% to 95% of them singletons. Sequencing input: naive CD4+ T cells sorted from blood. These receptor sequences come from a man aged 18 to 30 in good health. Each CDR3 is given with its conserved first and last residue. The order of the fields is CDR3 protein, CDR3 DNA, D gene, V gene, clone size, J gene. The D gene is left open where the match is weak. Expanded clones get a size class; other rows say once, few or many, or leave the size out.

CDR3aa: CASSEGQRNTEAFF
CDR3nt: TGTGCCAGCAGTGAAGGGCAAAGGAACACTGAAGCTTTCTTT
d_gene: .
v_gene: TRBV6-1
abundance: once
j_gene: TRBJ1-1

CDR3aa: CASSSERYNEQFF
CDR3nt: TGTGCCAGCAGCTCAGAGCGGTACAATGAGCAGTTCTTC
d_gene: .
v_gene: TRBV7-3
abundance: once
j_gene: TRBJ2-1

CDR3aa: CASSLLVPDTQYF
CDR3nt: TGTGCCAGCAGCCTCCTTGTCCCAGATACGCAGTATTTT
d_gene: .
v_gene: TRBV5-6
abundance: .
j_gene: TRBJ2-3

CDR3aa: CASSLVGTEAFF
CDR3nt: TGTGCCAGTAGTCTTGTGGGCACTGAAGCTTTCTTT
d_gene: .
v_gene: TRBV19
abundance: .
j_gene: TRBJ1-1

CDR3aa: CASSQTDRAGNEQFF
CDR3nt: TGCGCCAGCAGCCAGACGGACAGGGCGGGGAATGAGCAGTTCTTC
d_gene: TRBD1
v_gene: TRBV5-1
abundance: .
j_gene: TRBJ2-1

CDR3aa: CASSLNWGADQPQHF
CDR3nt: TGCGCCAGCAGCTTGAATTGGGGGGCCGATCAGCCCCAGCATTTT
d_gene: .
v_gene: TRBV5-1
abundance: .
j_gene: TRBJ1-5

CDR3aa: CASSRGGHTDTQYF
CDR3nt: TGTGCCAGCAGTAGAGGGGGCCACACAGATACGCAGTATTTT
d_gene: TRBD1
v_gene: TRBV6-5
abundance: .
j_gene: TRBJ2-3

CDR3aa: CASTMYGTDNQPQHF
CDR3nt: TGTGCCAGCACCATGTACGGGACAGACAATCAGCCCCAGCATTTT
d_gene: TRBD1
v_gene: TRBV27
abundance: .
j_gene: TRBJ1-5

CDR3aa: CASRAGTRGDGEQYF
CDR3nt: TGTGCCAGCAGAGCCGGGACTAGGGGGGACGGGGAGCAGTACTTC
d_gene: TRBD2
v_gene: TRBV6-5
abundance: once
j_gene: TRBJ2-7

CDR3aa: CASSVSGRETQYF
CDR3nt: TGTGCCAGCAGTGTTAGCGGGAGAGAGACCCAGTACTTC
d_gene: TRBD2
v_gene: TRBV6-1
abundance: .
j_gene: TRBJ2-5

CDR3aa: CASSVYSSTDTQYF
CDR3nt: TGTGCCAGCAGCGTGTACTCCTCCACAGATACGCAGTATTTT
d_gene: .
v_gene: TRBV9
abundance: .
j_gene: TRBJ2-3

CDR3aa: CATSLTGEGSYEQYF
CDR3nt: TGTGCCACCAGCTTAACAGGGGAGGGATCCTACGAGCAGTACTTC
d_gene: .
v_gene: TRBV15
abundance: .
j_gene: TRBJ2-7

CDR3aa: CASSYSRQPQETQYF
CDR3nt: TGTGCCAGCAGTTACTCGAGACAGCCCCAAGAGACCCAGTACTTC
d_gene: .
v_gene: TRBV6-5
abundance: .
j_gene: TRBJ2-5

CDR3aa: CAWRAFGNVNTGELFF
CDR3nt: TGTGCCTGGAGAGCCTTTGGCAATGTGAACACCGGGGAGCTGTTTTTT
d_gene: .
v_gene: TRBV30
abundance: .
j_gene: TRBJ2-2

CDR3aa: CAISEPSGRAAEQYF
CDR3nt: TGTGCCATCAGTGAGCCGAGCGGGAGGGCCGCCGAGCAGTACTTC
d_gene: TRBD2
v_gene: TRBV10-3
abundance: .
j_gene: TRBJ2-7

CDR3aa: CASSRVFTYEQYF
CDR3nt: TGTGCCAGCAGCCGGGTTTTCACCTACGAGCAGTACTTC
d_gene: .
v_gene: TRBV14
abundance: .
j_gene: TRBJ2-7

CDR3aa: CASPPGLVNEQFF
CDR3nt: TGTGCCAGCCCACCCGGTCTAGTCAATGAGCAGTTCTTC
d_gene: .
v_gene: TRBV19
abundance: .
j_gene: TRBJ2-1

CDR3aa: CASRALTGVVSPLHF
CDR3nt: TGTGCCAGTAGGGCCCTTACAGGGGTGGTGTCACCCCTCCACTTT
d_gene: TRBD1
v_gene: TRBV19
abundance: .
j_gene: TRBJ1-6

CDR3aa: CASSFTAGVGYEQYF
CDR3nt: TGCGCCAGCAGCTTTACAGCGGGAGTCGGTTACGAGCAGTACTTC
d_gene: TRBD2
v_gene: TRBV5-1
abundance: .
j_gene: TRBJ2-7

CDR3aa: CASSRDSQTQYF
CDR3nt: TGTGCCAGCAGTCGGGACAGTCAGACCCAGTACTTC
d_gene: TRBD1
v_gene: TRBV25-1
abundance: .
j_gene: TRBJ2-5

CDR3aa: CASIQTATNSPLHF
CDR3nt: TGTGCCAGCATCCAGACAGCTACGAATTCACCCCTCCACTTT
d_gene: .
v_gene: TRBV5-5
abundance: .
j_gene: TRBJ1-6

CDR3aa: CASTGQALGEQYF
CDR3nt: TGTGCCAGCACCGGACAGGCACTGGGGGAGCAGTACTTC
d_gene: TRBD1
v_gene: TRBV18
abundance: .
j_gene: TRBJ2-7

CDR3aa: CATSTAWAEAFF
CDR3nt: TGTGCCACCAGCACAGCGTGGGCTGAAGCTTTCTTT
d_gene: .
v_gene: TRBV15
abundance: .
j_gene: TRBJ1-1

CDR3aa: CASTIRSGGLGELFF
CDR3nt: TGTGCCAGCACCATCCGGAGCGGGGGTCTCGGGGAGCTGTTTTTT
d_gene: TRBD2
v_gene: TRBV2
abundance: .
j_gene: TRBJ2-2

CDR3aa: CASSETGVVGNQPQHF
CDR3nt: TGTGCCAGCAGCGAAACAGGGGTCGTAGGCAATCAGCCCCAGCATTTT
d_gene: TRBD1
v_gene: TRBV7-9
abundance: .
j_gene: TRBJ1-5

CDR3aa: CASSSSRFTGTSTDTQYF
CDR3nt: TGTGCCAGCAGCTCCTCCAGGTTTACCGGGACTAGTACAGATACGCAGTATTTT
d_gene: TRBD2
v_gene: TRBV5-6
abundance: .
j_gene: TRBJ2-3

CDR3aa: CASSLDRWTGSSYEQYF
CDR3nt: TGTGCCAGCAGCTTAGACCGATGGACAGGGAGCTCCTACGAGCAGTACTTC
d_gene: TRBD1
v_gene: TRBV7-6
abundance: .
j_gene: TRBJ2-7

CDR3aa: CASSGLTATMTEQFF
CDR3nt: TGTGCCAGCAGCGGCTTGACAGCTACAATGACTGAGCAGTTCTTC
d_gene: .
v_gene: TRBV9
abundance: .
j_gene: TRBJ2-1

CDR3aa: CASRALPYGYTF
CDR3nt: TGTGCCAGTAGGGCCCTTCCCTATGGCTACACCTTC
d_gene: .
v_gene: TRBV19
abundance: .
j_gene: TRBJ1-2

CDR3aa: CASRPSGAEETQYF
CDR3nt: TGTGCCAGCCGGCCTTCGGGGGCAGAGGAGACCCAGTACTTC
d_gene: .
v_gene: TRBV6-5
abundance: .
j_gene: TRBJ2-5

CDR3aa: CASRGQGFNQPQHF
CDR3nt: TGTGCCAGCAGGGGGCAGGGTTTCAATCAGCCCCAGCATTTT
d_gene: .
v_gene: TRBV27
abundance: once
j_gene: TRBJ1-5

CDR3aa: CASSLRQGRNTEAFF
CDR3nt: TGCGCCAGCAGCTTAAGACAGGGGAGGAACACTGAAGCTTTCTTT
d_gene: TRBD1
v_gene: TRBV5-1
abundance: .
j_gene: TRBJ1-1

CDR3aa: CSHRVNTEAFF
CDR3nt: TGCAGTCACCGGGTGAACACTGAAGCTTTCTTT
d_gene: .
v_gene: TRBV20-1
abundance: .
j_gene: TRBJ1-1

CDR3aa: CATTSPPNYGYTF
CDR3nt: TGTGCCACCACATCACCCCCTAACTATGGCTACACCTTC
d_gene: .
v_gene: TRBV6-5
abundance: .
j_gene: TRBJ1-2

CDR3aa: CASRATGSTEAFF
CDR3nt: TGCGCCAGCAGGGCGACAGGGAGCACTGAAGCTTTCTTT
d_gene: TRBD1
v_gene: TRBV5-1
abundance: .
j_gene: TRBJ1-1

CDR3aa: CASGIITGQGYAFF
CDR3nt: TGTGCCAGCGGGATTATAACGGGACAGGGATACGCTTTCTTT
d_gene: TRBD1
v_gene: TRBV28
abundance: .
j_gene: TRBJ1-1

CDR3aa: CASSPLSVGGFQLAKNIQYF
CDR3nt: TGTGCCAGCAGTCCCCTCTCTGTGGGTGGGTTCCAACTAGCCAAAAACATTCAGTACTTC
d_gene: .
v_gene: TRBV28
abundance: .
j_gene: TRBJ2-4

CDR3aa: CASSPPFGGTAAWANVLTF
CDR3nt: TGTGCCAGCTCACCACCATTCGGCGGGACGGCCGCCTGGGCCAACGTCCTGACTTTC
d_gene: .
v_gene: TRBV18
abundance: once
j_gene: TRBJ2-6

CDR3aa: CASSPGTTEAFF
CDR3nt: TGTGCCAGCTCACCAGGCACCACTGAAGCTTTCTTT
d_gene: .
v_gene: TRBV18
abundance: .
j_gene: TRBJ1-1

CDR3aa: CASRTGTQNTEAFF
CDR3nt: TGTGCCAGCAGGACCGGGACTCAGAACACTGAAGCTTTCTTT
d_gene: .
v_gene: TRBV6-5
abundance: once
j_gene: TRBJ1-1

CDR3aa: CASSLSGYF
CDR3nt: TGTGCCAGCAGCCTGAGCGGGTACTTC
d_gene: .
v_gene: TRBV14
abundance: .
j_gene: TRBJ2-5

CDR3aa: CAINSGTGKRSGGYNEQFF
CDR3nt: TGTGCCATCAACTCCGGGACAGGGAAGAGGAGCGGGGGCTACAATGAGCAGTTCTTC
d_gene: .
v_gene: TRBV10-3
abundance: .
j_gene: TRBJ2-1

CDR3aa: CASSLPNQETQYF
CDR3nt: TGTGCCAGCAGCCTCCCCAACCAAGAGACCCAGTACTTC
d_gene: .
v_gene: TRBV7-2
abundance: .
j_gene: TRBJ2-5

CDR3aa: CSARDQAEQFF
CDR3nt: TGCAGTGCTAGAGATCAAGCAGAGCAGTTCTTC
d_gene: .
v_gene: TRBV20-1
abundance: .
j_gene: TRBJ2-1

CDR3aa: CASSLVGSGNTIYF
CDR3nt: TGTGCCAGCAGCTTAGTGGGTTCTGGAAACACCATATATTTT
d_gene: .
v_gene: TRBV7-9
abundance: .
j_gene: TRBJ1-3

CDR3aa: CASSEASGTQNSEAFF
CDR3nt: TGTGCCAGCAGTGAAGCTTCCGGGACACAGAATTCAGAAGCTTTCTTT
d_gene: .
v_gene: TRBV6-1
abundance: .
j_gene: TRBJ1-1

CDR3aa: CASSAGTGLAKNIQYF
CDR3nt: TGTGCCAGCAGTGCCGGGACGGGACTAGCCAAAAACATTCAGTACTTC
d_gene: .
v_gene: TRBV2
abundance: .
j_gene: TRBJ2-4

CDR3aa: CAWSRGQGGEKLFF
CDR3nt: TGTGCCTGGAGTCGGGGACAGGGCGGTGAAAAACTGTTTTTT
d_gene: TRBD1
v_gene: TRBV30
abundance: once
j_gene: TRBJ1-4

CDR3aa: CASSQEIGLRTSGGAAGELFF
CDR3nt: TGCGCCAGCAGCCAAGAAATTGGCCTTAGGACTAGCGGGGGGGCCGCCGGGGAGCTGTTTTTT
d_gene: TRBD2
v_gene: TRBV4-1
abundance: .
j_gene: TRBJ2-2

CDR3aa: CASSLSIAGGLNTQYF
CDR3nt: TGCGCCAGCAGCCTTAGCATAGCGGGAGGTTTAAATACGCAGTATTTT
d_gene: TRBD2
v_gene: TRBV4-1
abundance: .
j_gene: TRBJ2-3

CDR3aa: CASGDIGNNEQFF
CDR3nt: TGCGCCAGCGGAGACATAGGGAACAATGAGCAGTTCTTC
d_gene: .
v_gene: TRBV4-3
abundance: .
j_gene: TRBJ2-1

CDR3aa: CASGLVGTGTYEQYF
CDR3nt: TGTGCTAGTGGTTTGGTCGGGACAGGGACCTACGAGCAGTACTTC
d_gene: TRBD1
v_gene: TRBV12-5
abundance: .
j_gene: TRBJ2-7

CDR3aa: CASSPRGGGGYTF
CDR3nt: TGTGCCAGCAGCCCCCGAGGGGGCGGTGGCTACACCTTC
d_gene: TRBD1
v_gene: TRBV7-3
abundance: .
j_gene: TRBJ1-2

CDR3aa: CASSLARQQENPSPLHF
CDR3nt: TGTGCCAGCAGCTTAGCCCGACAACAGGAGAATCCTTCACCCCTCCACTTT
d_gene: .
v_gene: TRBV11-2
abundance: .
j_gene: TRBJ1-6

CDR3aa: CASRLKRSPTDTQYF
CDR3nt: TGTGCCAGCAGGCTGAAGCGTTCACCAACTGATACGCAGTATTTT
d_gene: .
v_gene: TRBV27
abundance: .
j_gene: TRBJ2-3

CDR3aa: CASSWTWAGTGGSNEKLFF
CDR3nt: TGTGCCAGCAGTTGGACCTGGGCCGGGACAGGGGGTTCAAATGAAAAACTGTTTTTT
d_gene: TRBD1
v_gene: TRBV28
abundance: .
j_gene: TRBJ1-4

CDR3aa: CASSLVSGAGNTIYF
CDR3nt: TGCGCCAGCAGCTTGGTTTCAGGGGCTGGAAACACCATATATTTT
d_gene: .
v_gene: TRBV5-1
abundance: .
j_gene: TRBJ1-3

CDR3aa: CASSLEGGRVGAEQYF
CDR3nt: TGTGCCAGCAGCTTAGAGGGAGGGCGAGTCGGGGCCGAGCAGTACTTC
d_gene: TRBD2
v_gene: TRBV7-8
abundance: .
j_gene: TRBJ2-7